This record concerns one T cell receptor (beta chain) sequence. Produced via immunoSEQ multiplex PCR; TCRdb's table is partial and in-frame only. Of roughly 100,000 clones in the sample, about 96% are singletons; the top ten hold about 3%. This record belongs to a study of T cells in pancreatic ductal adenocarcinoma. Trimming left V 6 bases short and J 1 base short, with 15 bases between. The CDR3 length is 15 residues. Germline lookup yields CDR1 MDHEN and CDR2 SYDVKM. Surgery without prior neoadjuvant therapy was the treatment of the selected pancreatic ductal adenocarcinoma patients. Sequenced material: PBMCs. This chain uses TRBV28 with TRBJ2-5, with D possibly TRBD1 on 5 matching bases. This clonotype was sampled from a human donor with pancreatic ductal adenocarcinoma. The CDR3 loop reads CASSPTGQAQETQYF. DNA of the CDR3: TGTGCCAGCAGCCCCACCGGACAAGCCCAAGAGACCCAGTACTTC.